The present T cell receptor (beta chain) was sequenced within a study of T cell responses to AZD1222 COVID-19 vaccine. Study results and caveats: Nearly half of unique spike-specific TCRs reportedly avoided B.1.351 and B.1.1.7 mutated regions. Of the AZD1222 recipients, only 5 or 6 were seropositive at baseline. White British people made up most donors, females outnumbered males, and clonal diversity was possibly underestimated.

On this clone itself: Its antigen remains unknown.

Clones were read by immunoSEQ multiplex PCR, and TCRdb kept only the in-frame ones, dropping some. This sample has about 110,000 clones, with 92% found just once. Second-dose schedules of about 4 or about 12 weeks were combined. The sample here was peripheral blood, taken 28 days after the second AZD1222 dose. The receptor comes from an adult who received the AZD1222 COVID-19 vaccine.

The CDR3 nucleotides read TGTGCCAGCAGTTTATTGGGGGCAGGTGAAAAACTGTTTTTT. Amino acids: CASSLLGAGEKLFF. The J gene is TRBJ1-4, the V gene TRBV27; a weak D match, TRBD1 (6 bases). Trimming took off 1 base at V and 7 bases at J, with 10 bases between the two ends. CDR3 length equals 14 residues. Germline V CDR1 and CDR2: MNHEY, SMNVEV (reference sequence). Full variable domain (outside the CDR3, taken from reference TRBV27 and TRBJ1-4): EAQVTQNPRYLITVTGKKLTVTCSQNMNHEYMSWYRQDPGLGLRQIYYSMNVEVTDKGDVPEGYKVSRKEKRNFPLILESPSPNQTSLYFCASSLLGAGEKLFFGSGTQLSVL.